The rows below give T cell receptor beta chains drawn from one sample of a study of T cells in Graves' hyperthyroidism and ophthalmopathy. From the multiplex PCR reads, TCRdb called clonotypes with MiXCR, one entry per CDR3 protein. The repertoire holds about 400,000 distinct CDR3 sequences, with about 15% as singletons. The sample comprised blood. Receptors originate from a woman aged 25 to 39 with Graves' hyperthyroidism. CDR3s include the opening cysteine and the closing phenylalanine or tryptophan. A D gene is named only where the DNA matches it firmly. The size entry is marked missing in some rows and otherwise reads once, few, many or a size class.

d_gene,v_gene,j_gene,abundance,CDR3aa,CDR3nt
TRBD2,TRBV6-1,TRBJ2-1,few,CASRRTSGRYNEQFF,TGTGCCAGCCGGAGGACTAGCGGGAGATACAATGAGCAGTTCTTC
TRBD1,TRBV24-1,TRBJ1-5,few,CATSDSTGIDSNQPQHF,TGTGCCACCAGTGATTCGACAGGGATCGATAGCAATCAGCCCCAGCATTTT
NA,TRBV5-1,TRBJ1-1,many,CASSLGGRATEAFF,TGCGCCAGCAGCCTGGGGGGCAGGGCAACTGAAGCTTTCTTT
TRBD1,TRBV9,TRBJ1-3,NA,CASSVARGPSNTGNTIYF,TGTGCCAGCAGCGTAGCCAGGGGGCCATCTAATACTGGAAACACCATATATTTT
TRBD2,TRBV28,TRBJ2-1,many,CASSPAPPLAGGHNEQFF,TGTGCCAGCAGTCCCGCTCCCCCTCTAGCGGGAGGGCACAATGAGCAGTTCTTC
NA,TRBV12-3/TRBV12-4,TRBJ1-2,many,CASSSGTRPPYGYTF,TGTGCCAGCAGCTCCGGGACCCGGCCCCCGTATGGCTACACCTTC
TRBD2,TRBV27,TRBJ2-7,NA,CASSQNRATSGAYPYEQYF,TGTGCCAGCAGCCAAAACAGGGCCACTAGCGGGGCCTATCCCTACGAGCAGTACTTC
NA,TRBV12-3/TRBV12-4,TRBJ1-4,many,CASSSGRQTPSEKLFF,TGTGCCAGCAGTTCTGGCAGGCAGACCCCAAGTGAAAAACTGTTTTTT
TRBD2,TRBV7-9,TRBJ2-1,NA,CASTLSGGDYNEQFF,TGTGCCAGCACCTTATCGGGGGGGGACTACAATGAGCAGTTCTTC
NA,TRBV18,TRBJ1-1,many,CASSPDRPLNTEAFF,TGTGCCAGCTCTCCAGACAGGCCCTTGAACACTGAAGCTTTCTTT
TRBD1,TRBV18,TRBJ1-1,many,CASSPGTDAFF,TGTGCCAGCTCGCCCGGGACAGACGCTTTCTTT
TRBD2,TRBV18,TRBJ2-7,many,CASSPLAGDGEQYF,TGTGCCAGCTCTCCACTAGCGGGAGACGGCGAGCAGTACTTC
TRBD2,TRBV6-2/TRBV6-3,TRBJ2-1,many,CASSYSISSGRGDNEQFF,TGTGCCAGCAGTTACTCGATCTCTAGCGGGAGGGGAGACAATGAGCAGTTCTTC
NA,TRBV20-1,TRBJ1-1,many,CSARDSRGSMRTEAFF,TGCAGTGCTAGAGATAGTCGTGGCTCAATGAGGACTGAAGCTTTCTTT
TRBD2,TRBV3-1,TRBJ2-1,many,CASSHRTSGRHGEQFF,TGTGCCAGCAGCCACCGGACTAGCGGGAGGCATGGTGAGCAGTTCTTC
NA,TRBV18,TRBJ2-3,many,CASSPVPTDTQYF,TGTGCCAGCTCACCAGTTCCGACAGATACGCAGTATTTT
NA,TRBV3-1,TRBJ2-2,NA,CASSLLSGGLEELFF,TGTGCCAGCAGCCTCCTATCCGGGGGGCTTGAGGAGCTGTTTTTT
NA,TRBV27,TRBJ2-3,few,CASSYSRADTQYF,TGTGCCAGCAGTTACTCTAGAGCAGATACGCAGTATTTT
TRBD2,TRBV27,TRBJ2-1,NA,CASSSASGSALSYNEQFF,TGTGCCAGCAGCTCCGCTAGCGGGAGTGCTCTTTCCTACAATGAGCAGTTCTTC
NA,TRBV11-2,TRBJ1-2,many,CASSLATDSSGGYTF,TGTGCCAGCAGCTTAGCGACGGACAGTTCTGGAGGCTACACCTTC
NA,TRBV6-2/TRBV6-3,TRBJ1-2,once,CASRTGATYGYTF,TGTGCCAGCAGAACCGGGGCGACCTATGGCTACACCTTC
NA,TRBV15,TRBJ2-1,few,CATSRDTVIEARTYNEQFF,TGTGCCACCAGCAGAGATACGGTTATCGAGGCTCGAACCTACAATGAGCAGTTCTTC
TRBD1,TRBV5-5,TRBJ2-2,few,CASSPTGGYAGELFF,TGTGCCAGCAGCCCGACAGGGGGCTACGCCGGGGAGCTGTTTTTT
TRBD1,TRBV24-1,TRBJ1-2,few,CATSDFRDSGYTF,TGTGCCACCAGTGACTTCCGGGACAGTGGCTACACCTTC
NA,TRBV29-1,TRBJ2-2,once,CSVVRDTGELFF,TGCAGCGTTGTTCGGGACACCGGGGAGCTGTTTTTT
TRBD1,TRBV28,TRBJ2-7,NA,CASRGTGTASYEQHF,TGCGCCAGCAGGGGTACCGGGACAGCATCCTACGAGCAGCACTTC
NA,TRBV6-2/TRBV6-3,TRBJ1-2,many,CASSYSSVRGDYGYTF,TGTGCCAGCAGTTACTCGAGTGTGCGGGGCGACTATGGCTACACCTTC
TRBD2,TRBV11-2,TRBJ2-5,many,CASSLFAGGRRETQYF,TGTGCCAGCAGCTTATTTGCGGGAGGACGTCGAGAGACCCAGTACTTC
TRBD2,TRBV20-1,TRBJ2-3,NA,CSAHERGSTDTQYF,TGCAGTGCTCATGAGCGGGGAAGCACAGATACGCAGTATTTT
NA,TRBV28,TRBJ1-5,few,CACAREHWSNQPQHF,TGTGCCTGCGCCAGGGAACATTGGAGCAATCAGCCCCAGCATTTT
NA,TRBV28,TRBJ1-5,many,CASSFLATISNQPQHF,TGTGCCAGCAGTTTTCTTGCGACAATTAGCAATCAGCCCCAGCATTTT
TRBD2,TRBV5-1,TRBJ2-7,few,CASSLVLASGKREGGYEQYF,TGCGCCAGCAGCTTGGTTCTGGCTAGCGGGAAAAGAGAGGGTGGGTACGAGCAGTACTTC
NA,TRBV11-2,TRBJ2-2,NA,CASSQLRELFF,TGTGCCAGCAGCCAGCTACGGGAGCTGTTTTTT
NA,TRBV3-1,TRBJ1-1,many,CASSPRGSSSEAFF,TGTGCCAGCAGCCCCAGGGGCAGTAGCTCTGAAGCTTTCTTT
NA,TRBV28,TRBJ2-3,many,CASSRIAATGTDTQYF,TGTGCCAGCAGCCGAATAGCCGCAACGGGCACAGATACGCAGTATTTT
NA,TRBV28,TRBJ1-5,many,CASSSGQLDNQPQHF,TGTGCCAGCAGTTCTGGACAGCTAGATAATCAGCCCCAGCATTTT
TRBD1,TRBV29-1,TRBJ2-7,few,CSAGTGEPYEQYF,TGCAGCGCTGGGACAGGGGAGCCCTACGAGCAGTACTTC
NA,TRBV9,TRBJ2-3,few,CASSVGLVSPDTQYF,TGTGCCAGCAGCGTAGGGCTGGTCAGCCCAGATACGCAGTATTTT
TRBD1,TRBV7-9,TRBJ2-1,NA,CASSLESTGARDEQFF,TGTGCCAGCAGCTTAGAGTCGACAGGGGCCAGGGATGAGCAGTTCTTC
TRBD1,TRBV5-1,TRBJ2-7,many,CASSWGQGGNEQYF,TGCGCCAGCAGCTGGGGACAGGGGGGCAACGAGCAGTACTTC
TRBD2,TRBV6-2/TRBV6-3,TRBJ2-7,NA,CASSYFLSREEPYEQYF,TGTGCCAGCAGTTACTTCCTGAGCCGGGAGGAGCCCTACGAGCAGTACTTC
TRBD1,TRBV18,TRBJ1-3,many,CASSPPGQIRSGNTIYF,TGTGCCAGCTCACCACCGGGACAGATCCGCTCTGGAAACACCATATATTTT
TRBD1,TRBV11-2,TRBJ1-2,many,CASSWRGQGSGGYTF,TGTGCCAGCAGTTGGAGGGGACAGGGGTCGGGTGGCTACACCTTC